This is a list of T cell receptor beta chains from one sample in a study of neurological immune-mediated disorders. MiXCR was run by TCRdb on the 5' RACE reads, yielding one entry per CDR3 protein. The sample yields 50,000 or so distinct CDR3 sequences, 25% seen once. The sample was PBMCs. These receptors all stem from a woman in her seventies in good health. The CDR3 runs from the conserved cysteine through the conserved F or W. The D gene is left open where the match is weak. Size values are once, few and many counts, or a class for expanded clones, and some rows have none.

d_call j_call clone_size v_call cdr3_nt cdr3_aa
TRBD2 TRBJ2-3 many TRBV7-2 TGTGCCAGCAGCTTAGTAAATGGACTAGCGGGAGGTCCAGATACGCAGTATTTT CASSLVNGLAGGPDTQYF
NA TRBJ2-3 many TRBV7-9 TGTGCCAGCAGCTTCCTCCCAGATACGCAGTATTTT CASSFLPDTQYF
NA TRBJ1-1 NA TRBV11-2 TGTGCCAGCACCGTGTGGCCTAGGGATACTGAAGCTTTCTTT CASTVWPRDTEAFF
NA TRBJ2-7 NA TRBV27 TGTGCCAGCAGTTTTGGCCCCCTGGCCGAGCAGTACTTC CASSFGPLAEQYF
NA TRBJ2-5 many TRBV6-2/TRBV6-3 TGTGCCAGCAGTTACGGCGGGGTGACGGAGGAGACCCAGTACTTC CASSYGGVTEETQYF
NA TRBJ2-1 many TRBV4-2 TGTGCCAGCAGCCAAGAGCTTCAGGCCCCCTACAATGAGCAGTTCTTC CASSQELQAPYNEQFF
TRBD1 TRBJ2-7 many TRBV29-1 TGCAGCGTTGAATTACAGGGGTCACCAATCGGTGAGCAGTACTTC CSVELQGSPIGEQYF
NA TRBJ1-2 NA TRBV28 TGTGCCAGCAGTTCGGGAAGCACAAACTATGGCTACACCTTC CASSSGSTNYGYTF
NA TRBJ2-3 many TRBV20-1 TGCAGTGCTAGTCCAGGACCAGATACGCAGTATTTT CSASPGPDTQYF
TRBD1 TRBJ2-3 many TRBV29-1 TGCAGCGTTGTTCGGGGACAGATCTCCACAGATACGCAGTATTTT CSVVRGQISTDTQYF
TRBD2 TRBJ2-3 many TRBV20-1 TGCAGTGCCGGCCGCTCCGGGGGGGGCACAGATACGCAGTATTTT CSAGRSGGGTDTQYF
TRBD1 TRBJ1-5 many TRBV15 TGTGCCACCAGCAGAGACAGGGGGCTGCGCAATCAGCCCCAGCATTTT CATSRDRGLRNQPQHF
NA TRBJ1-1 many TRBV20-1 TGCAGTGCTTCTGGACAGAGTAATGAAGCTTTCTTT CSASGQSNEAFF
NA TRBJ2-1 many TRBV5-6 TGTGCCAGCAGCTTGGCGGTCACCGTGCAGTTCTTC CASSLAVTVQFF
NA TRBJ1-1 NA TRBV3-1 TGTGATAGCAGCCAAGTGGGGGCCGTGGCTTTCTTT CDSSQVGAVAFF
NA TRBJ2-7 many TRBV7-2 TGTGCCAGCAGCTCCGGGGCTACGAACCTCTACGAGCAGTACTTC CASSSGATNLYEQYF
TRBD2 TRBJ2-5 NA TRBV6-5 TGTGCCAGCAGGCTTACTAGCGGGAGTTACGAGACCCAGTACTTC CASRLTSGSYETQYF
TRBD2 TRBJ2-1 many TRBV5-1 TGCGCCAGCAGCTCGGGACTAGCGGCCTTTGGGGATGAGCAGTTCTTC CASSSGLAAFGDEQFF
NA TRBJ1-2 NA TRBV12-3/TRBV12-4 TGTGCCAGCAGTTTCTATGGCTACACCTTC CASSFYGYTF
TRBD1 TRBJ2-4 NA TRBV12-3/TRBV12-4 TGTGCCAGCAGTTTAAGCGTGGACCCGGGACAGGGACATAGGGCCAAAAACATTCAGTACTTC CASSLSVDPGQGHRAKNIQYF
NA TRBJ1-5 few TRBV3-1 TGTGCCAGCAGCCCCGGACCAGGGGACCAGCCCCAGCATTTT CASSPGPGDQPQHF
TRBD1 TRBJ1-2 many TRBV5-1 TGCGCCAGCAGCTTGGGTACAGGGGGCCTTGGCTATGGCTACACCTTC CASSLGTGGLGYGYTF
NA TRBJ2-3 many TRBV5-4 TGTGCCAGCAGCTCTGGGACGCGCACAGATACGCAGTATTTT CASSSGTRTDTQYF
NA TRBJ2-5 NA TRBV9 TGTGTCAGCAGCGACTCAGGGTCGCAGTACTTC CVSSDSGSQYF
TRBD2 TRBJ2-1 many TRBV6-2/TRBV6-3 TGTGCCAGCTCGGATTTGCGGGGAGGGCCCCCCCATGAGCAGTTCTTC CASSDLRGGPPHEQFF
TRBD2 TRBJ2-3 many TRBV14 TGTGCCAGCAGCCAAGGACTTAACGGGAGGGCCGGAGATACGCAGTATTTT CASSQGLNGRAGDTQYF
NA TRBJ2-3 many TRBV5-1 TGCGCCAGCAGCCGGACCCGGAGCGTAGATACGCAGTATTTT CASSRTRSVDTQYF
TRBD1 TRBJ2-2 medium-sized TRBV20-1 TGCAGTGCTAGAGATTCGGGACAGGGCGGGGAGCTGTTTTTT CSARDSGQGGELFF
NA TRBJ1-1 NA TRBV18 TGTGCCAGCTCACCACAGGGAATTAACACTGAAGCTTTCTTT CASSPQGINTEAFF
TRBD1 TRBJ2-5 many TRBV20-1 TGCAGTGTGGGACACGAGGGGGCAGAGACCCAGTACTTC CSVGHEGAETQYF
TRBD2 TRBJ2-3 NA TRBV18 TGTGCCAGCTCAGGACTAGCGGGGCCTAGCACAGATACGCAGTATTTT CASSGLAGPSTDTQYF
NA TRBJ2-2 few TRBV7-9 TGTGCCAGCAGCTTAGTTGGTAATCCAACGTCCGGGGAGCTGTTTTTT CASSLVGNPTSGELFF
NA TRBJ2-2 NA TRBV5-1 TGCGCCAGCAGCTTTCAACAGGGTGGCACCGGGGAGCTGTTTTTT CASSFQQGGTGELFF
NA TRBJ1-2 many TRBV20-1 TGCAGTGCTAGCAGGGGCGAGGGCTACACCTTC CSASRGEGYTF
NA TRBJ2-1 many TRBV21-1 TGTGCCAGCAGCGCTAGAGGTGCGACAGGAGAGGTAAATGAGCAGTTCTTC CASSARGATGEVNEQFF
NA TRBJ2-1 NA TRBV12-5 TGTGCTAGTGGTCTCGAGCAGTCAGGTGAGCAGTTCTTC CASGLEQSGEQFF
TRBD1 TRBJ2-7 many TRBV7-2 TGTGCCAGCAGCAACCGACAGGGTGCGGAGCAGTACTTC CASSNRQGAEQYF
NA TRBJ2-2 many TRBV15 TGTGCCACCAGCAGAGATTTTGCCCCGCGCACCGGGGAGCTGTTTTTT CATSRDFAPRTGELFF
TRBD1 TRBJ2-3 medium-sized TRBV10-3 TGTGCCATCAGTGACGGACAGGGGGCTTACACAGATACGCAGTATTTT CAISDGQGAYTDTQYF
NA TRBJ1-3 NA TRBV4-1 TGCGCCAGCAGCCAAGACGGGGGCAGGGGAGGAAACACCATATATTTT CASSQDGGRGGNTIYF
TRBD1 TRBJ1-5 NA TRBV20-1 TGCAGTGCTGGGTGGACCTCGGGACAGTTTTATAGCAATCAGCCCCAGCATTTT CSAGWTSGQFYSNQPQHF
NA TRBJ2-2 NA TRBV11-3 TGTGCCAGCAGCTTAGATTTCGCAGGAACCGGGGAGCTGTTTTTT CASSLDFAGTGELFF
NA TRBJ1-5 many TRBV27 TGTGCCAGCGGGAGTCAGCCCCAGCATTTT CASGSQPQHF
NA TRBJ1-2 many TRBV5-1 TGCGCCAGCAGCGTCGAGCCTACCTATGGCTACACCTTC CASSVEPTYGYTF
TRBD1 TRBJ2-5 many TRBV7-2 TGTGCCAGCAGCACGGGACAGGGGGCAGAGACCCAGTACTTC CASSTGQGAETQYF
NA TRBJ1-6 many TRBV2 TGTGCCAGCAGTGAAGCGCCGGCAGCCAATTCACCCCTCCACTTT CASSEAPAANSPLHF
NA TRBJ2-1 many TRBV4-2 TGTGCCAGCAGCCAAGAGGTCAGGCAATACAATGAGCAGTTCTTC CASSQEVRQYNEQFF
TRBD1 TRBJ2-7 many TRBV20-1 TGCAGTGCTAGAGCCCTGCGGGGACAGGTAGAGCAGTACTTC CSARALRGQVEQYF
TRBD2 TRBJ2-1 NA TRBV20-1 TGCAGTGCTATCCCGGGACTAGCGGGGGGATGGGAGCAGTTCTTC CSAIPGLAGGWEQFF
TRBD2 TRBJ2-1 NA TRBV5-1 TGCGCCAGCAGCTCCGCGGGGGGGCATGGCAATGAGCAGTTCTTC CASSSAGGHGNEQFF
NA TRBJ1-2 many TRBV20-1 TGCAGTGCTACACAGGACTATGGCTACACCTTC CSATQDYGYTF
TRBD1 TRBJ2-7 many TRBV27 TGTGCCAGCAGTTTAAGACAGGGCTACGAGCAGTACTTC CASSLRQGYEQYF
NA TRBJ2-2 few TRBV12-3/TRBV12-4 TGTGCCAGCAGCCCTGGGGGGGGCCCCACCGGGGAGCTGTTTTTT CASSPGGGPTGELFF